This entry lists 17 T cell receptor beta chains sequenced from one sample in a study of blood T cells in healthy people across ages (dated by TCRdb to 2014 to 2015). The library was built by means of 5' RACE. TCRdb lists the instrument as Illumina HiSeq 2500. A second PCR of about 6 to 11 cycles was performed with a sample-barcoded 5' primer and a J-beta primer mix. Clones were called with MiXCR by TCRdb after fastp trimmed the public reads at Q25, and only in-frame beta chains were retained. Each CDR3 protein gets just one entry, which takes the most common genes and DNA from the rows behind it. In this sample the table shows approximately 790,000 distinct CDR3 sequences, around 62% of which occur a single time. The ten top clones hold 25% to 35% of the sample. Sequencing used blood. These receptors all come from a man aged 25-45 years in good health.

The CDR3 region is CASRVGGPQETQYF. The CDR3 DNA reads as TGTGCCAGCAGGGTGGGGGGTCCTCAAGAGACCCAGTACTTC. The chain links TRBV6-5 to TRBJ2-5, with TRBD2 as a possible D gene (6 bases). Germline assignment: CDR1 MNHEY and CDR2 SVGAGI. V shed 6 bases and J shed 2 bases, with 13 bases lying between them. CDR3 length: 14 residues.

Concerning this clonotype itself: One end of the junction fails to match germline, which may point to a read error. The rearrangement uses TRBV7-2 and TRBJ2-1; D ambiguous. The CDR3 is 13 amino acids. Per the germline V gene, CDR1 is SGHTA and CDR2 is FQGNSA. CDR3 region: CASSVSLYNGQFF. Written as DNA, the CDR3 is TGTGCCAGCAGCGTAAGCCTGTACAATGGGCAGTTCTTC.

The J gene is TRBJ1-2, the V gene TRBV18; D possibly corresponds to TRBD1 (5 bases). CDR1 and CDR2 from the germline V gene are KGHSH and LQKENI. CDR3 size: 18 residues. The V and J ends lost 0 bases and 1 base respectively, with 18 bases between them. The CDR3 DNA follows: TGTGCCAGCTCACCACCAAGAGGGGACGGAACCCTTAACTATGGCTACACCTTC. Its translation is CASSPPRGDGTLNYGYTF.

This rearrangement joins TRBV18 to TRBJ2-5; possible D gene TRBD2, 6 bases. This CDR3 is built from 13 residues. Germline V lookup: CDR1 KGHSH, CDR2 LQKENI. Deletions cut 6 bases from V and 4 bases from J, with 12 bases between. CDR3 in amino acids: CASSGGVRETQYF. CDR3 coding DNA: TGTGCCAGCTCCGGAGGGGTCCGAGAGACCCAGTACTTC. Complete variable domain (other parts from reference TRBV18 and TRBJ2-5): NAGVMQNPRHLVRRRGQEARLRCSPMKGHSHVYWYRQLPEEGLKFMVYLQKENIIDESGMPKERFSAEFPKEGPSILRIQQVVRGDSAAYFCASSGGVRETQYFGPGTRLLVL.

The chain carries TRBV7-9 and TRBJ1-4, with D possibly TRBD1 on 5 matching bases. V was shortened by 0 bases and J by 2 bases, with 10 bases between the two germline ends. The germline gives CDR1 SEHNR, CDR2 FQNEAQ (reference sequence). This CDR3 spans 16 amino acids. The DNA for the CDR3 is TGTGCCAGCAGCTTAGCCCTCAGGGATACTAATGAAAAACTGTTTTTT. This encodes CASSLALRDTNEKLFF.

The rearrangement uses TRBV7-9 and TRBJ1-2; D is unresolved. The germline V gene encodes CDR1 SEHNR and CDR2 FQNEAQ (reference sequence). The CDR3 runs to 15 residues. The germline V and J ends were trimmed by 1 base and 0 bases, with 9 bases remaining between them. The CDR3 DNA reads TGTGCCAGCAGCTTAGTAGACATAACTAACTATGGCTACACCTTC. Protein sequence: CASSLVDITNYGYTF.

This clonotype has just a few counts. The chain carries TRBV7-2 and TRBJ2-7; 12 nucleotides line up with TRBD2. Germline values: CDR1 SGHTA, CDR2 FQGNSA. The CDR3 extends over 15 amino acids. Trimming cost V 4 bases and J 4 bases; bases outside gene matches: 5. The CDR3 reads CASSSASGGGYEQYF. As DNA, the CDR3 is TGTGCCAGCAGCTCCGCTAGCGGGGGGGGGTACGAGCAGTACTTC.

The CDR3 DNA reads as TGTGCCAGCAGTCAAGGAGGGACCTTAAGTCCAGATACGCAGTATTTT. Protein sequence: CASSQGGTLSPDTQYF. The chain joins TRBV7-6 to TRBJ2-3, with a weak D call TRBD2 (6 bases). Trimming pared 6 bases from V and 4 bases from J, leaving 20 bases between. The CDR3 has 16 residues. The germline V gene has CDR1 SGHVS and CDR2 FNYEAQ. Full variable domain (rest looked up from reference TRBV7-6 and TRBJ2-3): GAGVSQSPRYKVTKRGQDVALRCDPISGHVSLYWYRQALGQGPEFLTYFNYEAQQDKSGLPNDRFSAERPEGSISTLTIQRTEQRDSAMYRCASSQGGTLSPDTQYFGPGTRLTVL.

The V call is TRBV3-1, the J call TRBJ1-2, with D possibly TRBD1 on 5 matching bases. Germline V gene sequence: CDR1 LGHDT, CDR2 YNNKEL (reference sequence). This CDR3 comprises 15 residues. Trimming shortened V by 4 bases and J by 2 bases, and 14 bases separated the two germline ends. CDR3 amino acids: CASSPLGGENYGYTF. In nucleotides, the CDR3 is TGTGCCAGCAGCCCCCTAGGAGGGGAAAACTATGGCTACACCTTC.

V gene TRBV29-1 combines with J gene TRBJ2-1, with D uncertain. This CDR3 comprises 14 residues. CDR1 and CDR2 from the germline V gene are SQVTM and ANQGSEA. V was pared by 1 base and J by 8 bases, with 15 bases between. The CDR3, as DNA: TGCAGCGTTGAAGTTGGGTTCCGTCTACATGAGCAGTTCTTC. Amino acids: CSVEVGFRLHEQFF.

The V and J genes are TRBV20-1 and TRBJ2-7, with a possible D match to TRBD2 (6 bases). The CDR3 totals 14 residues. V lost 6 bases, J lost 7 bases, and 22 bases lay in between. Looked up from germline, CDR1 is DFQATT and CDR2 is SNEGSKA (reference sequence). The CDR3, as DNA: TGCAGTGCCTATGGGACTTCGAAGTTGTATGAGCAGTACTTC. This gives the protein CSAYGTSKLYEQYF.

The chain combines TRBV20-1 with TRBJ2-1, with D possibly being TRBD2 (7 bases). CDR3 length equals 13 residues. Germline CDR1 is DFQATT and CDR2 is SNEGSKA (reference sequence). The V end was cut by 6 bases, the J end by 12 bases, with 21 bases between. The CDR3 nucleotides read TGCAGTGCCGCCACCGGGGGGCCCTCTGGGCAGTTCTTC. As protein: CSAATGGPSGQFF.

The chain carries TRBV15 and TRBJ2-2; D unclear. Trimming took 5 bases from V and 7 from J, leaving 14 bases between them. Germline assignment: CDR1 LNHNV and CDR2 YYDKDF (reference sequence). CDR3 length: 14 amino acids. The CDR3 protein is CATSATIEGGELFF. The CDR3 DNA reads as TGTGCCACCAGCGCGACAATCGAAGGCGGGGAGCTGTTTTTT.

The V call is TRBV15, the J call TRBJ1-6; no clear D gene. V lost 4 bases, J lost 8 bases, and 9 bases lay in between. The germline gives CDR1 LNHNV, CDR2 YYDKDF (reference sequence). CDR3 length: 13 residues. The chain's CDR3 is CATSNHRDSPLHF. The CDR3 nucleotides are TGTGCCACCAGCAATCACCGAGATTCACCCCTCCACTTT.

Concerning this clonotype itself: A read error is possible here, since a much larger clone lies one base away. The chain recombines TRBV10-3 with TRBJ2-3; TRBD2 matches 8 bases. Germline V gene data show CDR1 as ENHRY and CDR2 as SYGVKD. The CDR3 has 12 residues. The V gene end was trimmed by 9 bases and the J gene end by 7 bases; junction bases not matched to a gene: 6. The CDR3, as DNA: TGTGCCATTAACCGGGGGGGGAATACGCAGTATTTT. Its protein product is CAINRGGNTQYF.

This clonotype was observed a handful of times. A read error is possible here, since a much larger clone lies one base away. CDR3 bases: TGCAGTGCTCCGGGACAGGGATACAATGAGCAGTACTTC. Protein: CSAPGQGYNEQYF. V and J are TRBV20-1 and TRBJ2-1; TRBD1 agrees at 9 bases. TRBJ2-7 explains the end of the DNA better; the J call may be wrong. This CDR3 spans 13 amino acids. Germline loops: CDR1 DFQATT, CDR2 SNEGSKA (reference sequence).

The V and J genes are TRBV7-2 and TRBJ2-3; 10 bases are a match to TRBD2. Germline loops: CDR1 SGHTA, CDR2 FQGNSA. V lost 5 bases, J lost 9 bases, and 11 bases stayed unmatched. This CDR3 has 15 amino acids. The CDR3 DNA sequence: TGTGCCAGCAGCCCCACCCTAGCGGGAGAAGGGACGCAGTATTTT. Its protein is CASSPTLAGEGTQYF.